This T cell receptor (beta chain) derives from a study of blood T cell repertoires in COVID-19. CDR1 and CDR2 (germline): SGHNT, YENEEA. Germline trimming cut 5 bases from V and 8 bases from J; bases unmatched to any gene: 6. The CDR3 covers 13 residues. The data were produced by immunoSEQ multiplex PCR, yet TCRdb's version contains in-frame clones alone and is incomplete. The data contain a few hundred thousand clones, just over 85% of them singletons. Recruitment covered about two dozen US areas and drew participants whose ages spanned roughly 18 to 90 years. Self-reported history from a screening survey and questionnaire set each donor's cohort.

This receptor was identified in a woman younger than 35 who had recovered from COVID-19. This rearrangement joins TRBV11-3 to TRBJ1-2; TRBD1 matches at 9 bases. The sequenced sample consisted of PBMCs or T cells enriched from blood (not recorded which). The CDR3 region has the DNA TGTGCCAGCAGCGCCAGGACAGGGGAAGGCTACACCTTC. This codes for CASSARTGEGYTF.